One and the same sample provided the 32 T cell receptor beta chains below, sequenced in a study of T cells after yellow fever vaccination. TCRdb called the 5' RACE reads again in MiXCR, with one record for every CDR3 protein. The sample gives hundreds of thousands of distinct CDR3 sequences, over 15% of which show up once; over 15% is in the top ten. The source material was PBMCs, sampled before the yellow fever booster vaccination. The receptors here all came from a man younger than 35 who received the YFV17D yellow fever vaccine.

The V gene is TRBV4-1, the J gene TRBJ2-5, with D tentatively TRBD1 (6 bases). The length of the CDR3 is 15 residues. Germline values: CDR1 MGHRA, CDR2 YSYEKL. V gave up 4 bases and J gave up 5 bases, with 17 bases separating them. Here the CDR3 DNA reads TGCGCCAGCAGCCCAGGACAGACCCCCAGGGAGACCCAGTACTTC. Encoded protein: CASSPGQTPRETQYF.

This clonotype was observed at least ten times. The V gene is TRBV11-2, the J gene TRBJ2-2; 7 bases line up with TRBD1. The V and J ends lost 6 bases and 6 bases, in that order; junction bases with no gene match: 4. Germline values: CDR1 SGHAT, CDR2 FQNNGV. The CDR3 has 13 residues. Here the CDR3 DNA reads TGTGCCAGCAGTAACAGGGGCGCCGGGGAGCTGTTTTTT. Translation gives CASSNRGAGELFF. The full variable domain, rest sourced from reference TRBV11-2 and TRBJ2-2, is EAGVAQSPRYKIIEKRQSVAFWCNPISGHATLYWYQQILGQGPKLLIQFQNNGVVDDSQLPKDRFSAERLKGVDSTLKIQPAKLEDSAVYLCASSNRGAGELFFGEGSRLTVL.

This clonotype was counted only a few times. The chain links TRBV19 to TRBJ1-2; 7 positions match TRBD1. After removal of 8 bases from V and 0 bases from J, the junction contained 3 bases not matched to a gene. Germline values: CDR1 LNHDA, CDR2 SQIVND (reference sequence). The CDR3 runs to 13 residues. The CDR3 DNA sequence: TGTGCCAGTGGACAGGACTCTAACTATGGCTACACCTTC. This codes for CASGQDSNYGYTF.

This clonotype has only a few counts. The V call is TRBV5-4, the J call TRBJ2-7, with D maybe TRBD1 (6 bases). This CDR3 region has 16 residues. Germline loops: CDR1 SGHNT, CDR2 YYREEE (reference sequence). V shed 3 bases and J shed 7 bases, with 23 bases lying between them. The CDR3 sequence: CASSYGQTVPTREQYV. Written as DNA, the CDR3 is TGTGCCAGCAGCTATGGACAGACTGTTCCTACGCGGGAGCAGTACGTC.

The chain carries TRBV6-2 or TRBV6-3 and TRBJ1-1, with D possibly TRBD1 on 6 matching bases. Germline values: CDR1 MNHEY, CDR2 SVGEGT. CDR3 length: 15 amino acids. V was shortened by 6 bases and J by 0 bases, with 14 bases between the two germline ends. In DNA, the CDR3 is TGTGCCAGCAGGACAAACAGGGCCCTGAACACTGAAGCTTTCTTT. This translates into CASRTNRALNTEAFF.

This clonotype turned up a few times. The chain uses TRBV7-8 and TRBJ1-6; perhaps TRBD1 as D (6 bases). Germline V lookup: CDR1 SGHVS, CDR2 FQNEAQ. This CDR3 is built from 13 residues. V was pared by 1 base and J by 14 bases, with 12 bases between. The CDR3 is CASSLVGDTALHF. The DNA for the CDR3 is TGTGCCAGCAGCTTAGTTGGGGACACAGCCCTCCACTTT.

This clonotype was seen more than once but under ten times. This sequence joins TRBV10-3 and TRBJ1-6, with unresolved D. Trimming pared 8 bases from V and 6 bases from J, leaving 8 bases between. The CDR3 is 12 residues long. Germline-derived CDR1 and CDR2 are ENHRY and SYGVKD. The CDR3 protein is CAISPTNSPLHF. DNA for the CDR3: TGTGCCATCTCCCCAACTAATTCACCCCTCCACTTT.

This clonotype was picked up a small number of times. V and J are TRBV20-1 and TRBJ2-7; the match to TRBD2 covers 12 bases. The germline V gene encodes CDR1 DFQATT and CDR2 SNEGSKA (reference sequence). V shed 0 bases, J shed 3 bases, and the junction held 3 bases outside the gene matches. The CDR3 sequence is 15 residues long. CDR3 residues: CSARELAGGNYEQYF. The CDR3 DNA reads TGCAGTGCTAGAGAACTAGCGGGGGGTAACTACGAGCAGTACTTC.

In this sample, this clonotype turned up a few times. In DNA form, the CDR3 reads TGTGCCAGCAGCTTCCGTCTAGCGGGGCCTTACAATGAGCAGTTCTTC. This encodes CASSFRLAGPYNEQFF. The V gene is TRBV7-2, the J gene TRBJ2-1, with 9 bases lining up with TRBD2. V gave up 3 bases and J gave up 4 bases; unmatched junction bases: 7. CDR3 length: 16 amino acids. Per germline, CDR1 SGHTA and CDR2 FQGNSA.

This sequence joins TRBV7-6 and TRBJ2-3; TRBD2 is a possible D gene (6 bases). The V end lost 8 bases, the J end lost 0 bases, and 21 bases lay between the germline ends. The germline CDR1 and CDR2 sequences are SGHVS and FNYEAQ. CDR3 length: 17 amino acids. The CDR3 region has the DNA TGTGCCAGCCACCTCACCGGAGGGAGTCCTAGCACAGATACGCAGTATTTT. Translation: CASHLTGGSPSTDTQYF.

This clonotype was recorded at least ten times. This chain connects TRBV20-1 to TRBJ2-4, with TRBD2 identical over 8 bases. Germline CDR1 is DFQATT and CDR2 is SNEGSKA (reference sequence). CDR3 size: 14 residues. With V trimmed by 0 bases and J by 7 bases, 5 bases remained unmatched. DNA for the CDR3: TGCAGTGCTAGAGATCCCGGCGGGGGGAACATTCAGTACTTC. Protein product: CSARDPGGGNIQYF.

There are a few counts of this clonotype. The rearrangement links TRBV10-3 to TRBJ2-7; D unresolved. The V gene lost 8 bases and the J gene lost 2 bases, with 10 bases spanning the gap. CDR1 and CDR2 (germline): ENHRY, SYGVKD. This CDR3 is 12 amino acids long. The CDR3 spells CAIRAGPYEQYF. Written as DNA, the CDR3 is TGTGCCATCCGCGCAGGCCCCTACGAGCAGTACTTC.

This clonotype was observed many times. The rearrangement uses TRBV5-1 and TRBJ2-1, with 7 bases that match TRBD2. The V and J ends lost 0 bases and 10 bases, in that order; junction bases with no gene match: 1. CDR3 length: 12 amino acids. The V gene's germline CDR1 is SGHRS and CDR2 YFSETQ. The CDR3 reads CASSLVSGEQFF. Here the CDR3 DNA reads TGCGCCAGCAGCTTGGTTAGCGGGGAGCAGTTCTTC.

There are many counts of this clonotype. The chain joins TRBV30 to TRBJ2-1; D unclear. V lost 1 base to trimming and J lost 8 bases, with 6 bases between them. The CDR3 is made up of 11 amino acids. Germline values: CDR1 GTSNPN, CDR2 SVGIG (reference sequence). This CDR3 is CAWSEFYEQFF. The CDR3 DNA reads TGTGCCTGGAGTGAATTTTATGAGCAGTTCTTC.

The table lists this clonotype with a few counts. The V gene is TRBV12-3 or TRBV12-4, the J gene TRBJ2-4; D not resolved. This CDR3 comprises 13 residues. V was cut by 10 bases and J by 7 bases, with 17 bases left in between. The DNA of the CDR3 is TGTGCCATCCGGGTCAGGACGGTCAACATTCAGTACTTC. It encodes CAIRVRTVNIQYF.

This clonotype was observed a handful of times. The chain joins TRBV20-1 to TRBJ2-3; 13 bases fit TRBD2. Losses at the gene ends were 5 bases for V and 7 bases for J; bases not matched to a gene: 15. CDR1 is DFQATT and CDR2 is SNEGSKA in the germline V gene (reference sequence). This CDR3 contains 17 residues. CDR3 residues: CSAGEGLTSGGTNTQYF. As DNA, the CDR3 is TGCAGTGCTGGGGAGGGGCTGACTAGCGGGGGGACGAATACGCAGTATTTT.

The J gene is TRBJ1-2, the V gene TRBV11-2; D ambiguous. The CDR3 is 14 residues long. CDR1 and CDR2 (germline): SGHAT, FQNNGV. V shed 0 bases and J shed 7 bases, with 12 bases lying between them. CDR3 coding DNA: TGTGCCAGCAGCTTAGATATAACCGCCCGTGGCTACACCTTC. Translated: CASSLDITARGYTF.

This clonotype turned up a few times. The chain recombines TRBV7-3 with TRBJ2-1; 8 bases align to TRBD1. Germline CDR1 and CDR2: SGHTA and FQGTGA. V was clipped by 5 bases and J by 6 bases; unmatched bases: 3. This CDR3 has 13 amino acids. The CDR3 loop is CASSEQGGNEQFF. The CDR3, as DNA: TGTGCCAGCAGCGAACAGGGGGGCAATGAGCAGTTCTTC.

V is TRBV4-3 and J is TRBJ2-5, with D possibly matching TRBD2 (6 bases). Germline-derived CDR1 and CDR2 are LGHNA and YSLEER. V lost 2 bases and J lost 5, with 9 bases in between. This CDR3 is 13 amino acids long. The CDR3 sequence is CASSQRSGETQYF. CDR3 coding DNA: TGCGCCAGCAGCCAAAGAAGCGGGGAGACCCAGTACTTC.

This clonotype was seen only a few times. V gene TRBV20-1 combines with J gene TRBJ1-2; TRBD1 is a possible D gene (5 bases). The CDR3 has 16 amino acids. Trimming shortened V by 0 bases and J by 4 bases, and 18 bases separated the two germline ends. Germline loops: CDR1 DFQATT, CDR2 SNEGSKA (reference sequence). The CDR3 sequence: CSARDTPRQGGYGYTF. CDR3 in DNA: TGCAGTGCTAGAGATACCCCCAGGCAGGGTGGCTATGGCTACACCTTC.

Here the CDR3 reads CASSEPQGNEQFF. CDR3 coding DNA: TGTGCCAGCAGCGAACCCCAGGGGAATGAGCAGTTCTTC. This sequence joins TRBV6-1 and TRBJ2-1; possible D gene TRBD1, 6 bases. The germline gives CDR1 MNHNS, CDR2 SASEGT. The CDR3 has 13 amino acids. Trimming stripped 6 bases from V and 7 bases from J, with 13 bases between.

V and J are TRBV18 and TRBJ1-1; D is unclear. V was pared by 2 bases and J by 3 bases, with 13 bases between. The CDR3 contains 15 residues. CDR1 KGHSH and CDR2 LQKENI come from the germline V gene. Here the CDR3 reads CASSPANSRYTEAFF. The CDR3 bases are TGTGCCAGCTCACCAGCAAACAGCCGGTACACTGAAGCTTTCTTT.

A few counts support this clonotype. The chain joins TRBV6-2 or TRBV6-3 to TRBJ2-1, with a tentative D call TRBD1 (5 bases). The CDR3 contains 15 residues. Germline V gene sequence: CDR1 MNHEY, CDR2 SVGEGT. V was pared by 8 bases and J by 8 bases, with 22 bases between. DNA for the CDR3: TGTGCCAGCGGAACCTATAGTAGGGGATACTATGAGCAGTTCTTC. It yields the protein CASGTYSRGYYEQFF.

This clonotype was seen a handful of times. In nucleotides, the CDR3 is TGCAGTTCCCCCCGGGGGCTGGAGACCCAGTACTTC. Protein: CSSPRGLETQYF. The V gene is TRBV20-1, the J gene TRBJ2-5; possibly TRBD1 or TRBD2 for D (6 bases each). This CDR3 contains 12 residues. The V gene lost 8 bases and the J gene lost 5 bases, with 15 bases spanning the gap. CDR1 and CDR2 from the germline V gene are DFQATT and SNEGSKA (reference sequence).

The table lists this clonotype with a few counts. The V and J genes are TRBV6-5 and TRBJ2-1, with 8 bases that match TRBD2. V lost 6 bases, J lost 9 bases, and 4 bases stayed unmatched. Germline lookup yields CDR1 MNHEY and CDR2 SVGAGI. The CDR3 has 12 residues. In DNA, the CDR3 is TGTGCCAGCAGGGGGCTAGCGGGTGAGCAGTTCTTC. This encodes CASRGLAGEQFF.

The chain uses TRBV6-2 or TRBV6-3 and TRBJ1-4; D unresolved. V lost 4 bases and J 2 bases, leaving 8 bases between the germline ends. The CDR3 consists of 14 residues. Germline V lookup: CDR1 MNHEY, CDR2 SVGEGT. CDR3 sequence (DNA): TGTGCCAGCAGTTCGGGTTTTACTAATGAAAAACTGTTTTTT. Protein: CASSSGFTNEKLFF.

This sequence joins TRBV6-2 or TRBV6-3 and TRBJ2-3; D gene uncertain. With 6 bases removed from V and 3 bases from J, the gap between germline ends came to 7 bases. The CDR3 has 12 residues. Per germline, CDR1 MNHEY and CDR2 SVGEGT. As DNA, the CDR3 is TGTGCCAGCAGGTACCCGACAGATACGCAGTATTTT. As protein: CASRYPTDTQYF.

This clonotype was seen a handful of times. Written as DNA, the CDR3 is TGTGCCACCAGCTTATCGACAGGGGGCTACGAGCAGTACTTC. As protein: CATSLSTGGYEQYF. V gene TRBV15 combines with J gene TRBJ2-7; 9 bases fit TRBD1. V lost 5 bases and J lost 3; bases outside the gene matches: 5. In germline, CDR1 is LNHNV, CDR2 YYDKDF (reference sequence). CDR3 length equals 14 residues. Looking up the rest from reference TRBV15 and TRBJ2-7 gives the full variable domain: DAMVIQNPRYQVTQFGKPVTLSCSQTLNHNVMYWYQQKSSQAPKLLFHYYDKDFNNEADTPDNFQSRRPNTSFCFLDIRSPGLGDTAMYLCATSLSTGGYEQYFGPGTRLTVT.

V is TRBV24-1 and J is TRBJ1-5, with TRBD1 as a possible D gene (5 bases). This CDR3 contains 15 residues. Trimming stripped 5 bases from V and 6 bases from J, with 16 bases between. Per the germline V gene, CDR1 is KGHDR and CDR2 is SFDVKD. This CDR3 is CATSGRQPSGQPQHF. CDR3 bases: TGTGCCACCAGTGGAAGACAGCCTAGCGGTCAGCCCCAGCATTTT.

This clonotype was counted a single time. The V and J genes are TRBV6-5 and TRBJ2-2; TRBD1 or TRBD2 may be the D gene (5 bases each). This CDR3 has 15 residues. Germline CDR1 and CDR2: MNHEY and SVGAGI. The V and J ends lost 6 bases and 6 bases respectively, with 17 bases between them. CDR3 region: CASSLGPVPSGELFF. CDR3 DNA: TGTGCCAGCAGCTTGGGACCAGTCCCCTCCGGGGAGCTGTTTTTT.

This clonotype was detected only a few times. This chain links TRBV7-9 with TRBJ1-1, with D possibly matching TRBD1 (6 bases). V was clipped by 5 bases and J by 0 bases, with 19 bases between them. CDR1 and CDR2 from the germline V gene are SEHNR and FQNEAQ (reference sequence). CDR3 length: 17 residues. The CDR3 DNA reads TGTGCCAGCAGCGGACGGGCTGGACAGCTCATGAACACTGAAGCTTTCTTT. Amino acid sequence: CASSGRAGQLMNTEAFF.

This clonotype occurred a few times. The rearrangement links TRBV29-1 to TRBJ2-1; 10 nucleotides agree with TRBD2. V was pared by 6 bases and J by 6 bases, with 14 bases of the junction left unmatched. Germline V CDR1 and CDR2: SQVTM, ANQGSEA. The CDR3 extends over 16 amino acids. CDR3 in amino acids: CSVDLWTSGSGNEQFF. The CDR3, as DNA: TGCAGCGTCGACTTGTGGACTAGCGGTTCGGGCAATGAGCAGTTCTTC.